A single sample gave rise to the 13 T cell receptor beta chains below, sequenced in a study of T cell responses to AZD1222 COVID-19 vaccine (dated by TCRdb to the early 2020s). Receptor libraries were prepared by the immunoSEQ multiplex PCR assay. TCRdb took over this immuneACCESS table, retaining in-frame rearrangements with V and J assigned. Such tables are incomplete; in checked studies, under half of the missing clones stem from an unresolved V gene, and the remainder is unexplained. Present in this sample are roughly 80,000 clones, 90% of which were seen just once. The ten largest clones take up approximately 5% of the sample. Read against the paper, the sample's time point label means: about 28 days (+/-7) after the second vaccine dose. Sample: peripheral blood, taken 28 days after the second AZD1222 dose. These receptor sequences come from an adult who received the AZD1222 COVID-19 vaccine.

The chain links TRBV12-2 to TRBJ2-3; the D segment call TRBD1 is taken from the table without a DNA check. TRBV12-2 is a pseudogene. The length of the CDR3 is 17 residues. This chain's CDR3 is CASRLWDRGHDADTQYF. The CDR3 coding sequence is TGTGCAAGTCGCTTATGGGACAGGGGGCACGACGCAGATACGCAGTATTTT.

V and J are TRBV3-1 (or the pseudogene TRBV3-2) and TRBJ1-1, with D possibly TRBD1 on 6 matching bases. The germline V and J ends were trimmed by 4 bases and 1 base, with 10 bases remaining between them. The CDR3 is 14 amino acids. Germline V gene sequence: CDR1 LGHDT, CDR2 YNNKEL (reference sequence). In nucleotides, the CDR3 is TGTGCCAGCAGCCCTACGGACAGGAACACTGAAGCTTTCTTT. This translates into CASSPTDRNTEAFF.

The chain carries TRBV7-2 and TRBJ1-1; D unresolved. Per the germline V gene, CDR1 is SGHTA and CDR2 is FQGNSA. Trimming took 7 bases from V and 1 from J, leaving 16 bases between them. The CDR3 runs 15 residues. The CDR3 is CASIPPSRGNTEAFF. CDR3 DNA: TGTGCCAGCATCCCACCCTCACGGGGGAACACTGAAGCTTTCTTT.

V is TRBV7-2 and J is TRBJ1-1; 9 nucleotides match TRBD1. The CDR3 is 13 amino acids. Germline V gene data show CDR1 as SGHTA and CDR2 as FQGNSA. With V trimmed by 1 base and J by 10 bases, 4 bases remained unmatched. The CDR3 coding sequence is TGTGCCAGCAGCTTAGGCCCGGGACAGGGAGCTTTCTTT. Amino acids: CASSLGPGQGAFF.

The rearrangement joins TRBV5-4 to TRBJ1-2; maybe TRBD1 (5 bases). The CDR3 covers 16 residues. Trimming shortened V by 0 bases and J by 0 bases, and 12 bases separated the two germline ends. Germline CDR1 SGHNT, CDR2 YYREEE (reference sequence). CDR3 loop: CASSLVSRGPNYGYTF. The CDR3 DNA follows: TGTGCCAGCAGCTTGGTCTCTCGGGGACCTAACTATGGCTACACCTTC.

The chain recombines TRBV4-3 with TRBJ2-1; 9 bases map to TRBD2. CDR1 is LGHNA, CDR2 YSLEER, per germline. The trim removed 2 bases at V and 7 bases at J, leaving 3 bases unmatched. The CDR3 length is 14 residues. CDR3 residues: CASSQTLAGNEQFF. For the CDR3, the DNA is TGCGCCAGCAGCCAAACTCTAGCGGGGAATGAGCAGTTCTTC.

This clone was found once. J is TRBJ1-6 and V is TRBV27; D gene ambiguous. This CDR3 spans 13 amino acids. Trimming took off 1 base at V and 9 bases at J, with 7 bases between the two ends. From germline, CDR1 is MNHEY and CDR2 SMNVEV (reference sequence). The DNA of the CDR3 is TGTGCCAGCAGTTTATTTTGGCCTTCACCCCTCCACTTT. It is translated as CASSLFWPSPLHF.

In nucleotides, the CDR3 is TGTGCCAGCAGCGTAATTCTAGCGGGGCTCAATGAGCAGTTCTTC. This codes for CASSVILAGLNEQFF. This chain connects TRBV9 to TRBJ2-1; 9 nucleotides agree with TRBD2. This CDR3 contains 15 residues. The J segment lost 6 bases and the V segment lost 1 base, leaving 5 bases of the junction unmatched. Per the germline V gene, CDR1 is SGDLS and CDR2 is YYNGEE. Variable domain in full (rest from reference TRBV9 and TRBJ2-1): DSGVTQTPKHLITATGQRVTLRCSPRSGDLSVYWYQQSLDQGLQFLIQYYNGEERAKGNILERFSAQQFPDLHSELNLSSLELGDSALYFCASSVILAGLNEQFFGPGTRLTVL.

This clone has only one observation. This chain links TRBV6-5 with TRBJ1-1; possible D gene TRBD1, 5 bases. CDR3 length equals 12 residues. The ends were cut back, 2 bases at V and 6 bases at J, with 7 bases in the middle. CDR1 is MNHEY and CDR2 is SVGAGI in the germline V gene. CDR3 sequence: CASSYGGAEAFF. The CDR3, as DNA: TGTGCCAGCAGTTACGGGGGAGCTGAAGCTTTCTTT.

This clone appeared a single time. V and J are TRBV18 and TRBJ2-7; D is possibly TRBD2 (6 bases). V was trimmed by 2 bases and J by 1 base, leaving 9 bases between them. This CDR3 has 14 residues. Germline-derived CDR1 and CDR2 are KGHSH and LQKENI. CDR3 nucleotide sequence: TGTGCCAGCTCACCAGCGGAGGGGTCCTACGAGCAGTACTTC. It translates to CASSPAEGSYEQYF.

This clone came up a few times. This chain connects TRBV3-1 (or the pseudogene TRBV3-2) to TRBJ2-5; D could derive from TRBD1 or TRBD2 (5 bases each). CDR1 and CDR2 from the germline V gene are LGHDT and YNNKEL (reference sequence). The CDR3 length is 17 residues. Deletions cut 8 bases from V and 3 bases from J, with 25 bases between. CDR3 in amino acids: CASVPAGGGDPEETQYF. In nucleotides, the CDR3 is TGTGCCAGCGTACCTGCCGGTGGGGGAGACCCCGAAGAGACCCAGTACTTC.

The gene calls are TRBV18 and TRBJ1-1; D is possibly TRBD1 (5 bases). CDR1 and CDR2 from the germline V gene are KGHSH and LQKENI. The V gene lost 3 bases and the J gene lost 4 bases, with 12 bases spanning the gap. CDR3 size: 14 residues. The CDR3 here is CASSPSDIGTEAFF. The CDR3, as DNA: TGTGCCAGCTCACCCTCGGACATCGGCACTGAAGCTTTCTTT.

Only one count was recorded for this clone. The gene calls are TRBV2 and TRBJ1-3; possible D gene TRBD1, 6 bases. CDR1 is SNHLY, CDR2 FYNNEI, per germline. This CDR3 spans 14 amino acids. With 6 bases removed from V and 8 bases from J, the gap between germline ends came to 17 bases. The CDR3 is CASRNVGGRDTIYF. As DNA, the CDR3 is TGTGCCAGCAGGAACGTCGGGGGCCGGGACACCATATATTTT. Filled out from reference TRBV2 and TRBJ1-3, the complete variable domain reads EPEVTQTPSHQVTQMGQEVILRCVPISNHLYFYWYRQILGQKVEFLVSFYNNEISEKSEIFDDQFSVERPDGSNFTLKIRSTKLEDSAMYFCASRNVGGRDTIYFGEGSWLTVV.